These 32 T cell receptor beta chains originate from one sample sequenced in a study of cytomegalovirus exposure and HLA in healthy donors. This PCR relied on a set of 60 Vbeta primers and 13 Jbeta primers. The repertoire was sequenced with immunoSEQ multiplex PCR; TCRdb's copy has only in-frame clones and lacks some. The sample shows 150,000 to 200,000 clones, roughly 80% of them seen only once. The sequencing input was PBMCs. The receptors were gathered from a man aged 50-59 years in good health and CMV-seropositive.

The genes are TRBV7-6 and TRBJ2-5, with D perhaps TRBD2 (6 bases). Germline values: CDR1 SGHVS, CDR2 FNYEAQ. CDR3 size: 14 residues. The ends were cut back, 5 bases at V and 4 bases at J, with 14 bases in the middle. CDR3 coding DNA: TGTGCCAGCAGCCAACAGCGGGTACGAGAGACCCAGTACTTC. This gives the protein CASSQQRVRETQYF.

The V call is TRBV7-2, the J call TRBJ1-3, with 7 bases lining up with TRBD1. In germline, CDR1 is SGHTA, CDR2 FQGNSA. V shed 4 bases, J shed 0 bases, and the junction held 9 bases outside the gene matches. The CDR3 loop spans 17 amino acids. CDR3 DNA: TGTGCCAGCAGCTCCGGGACAGTCAGTCACTCTGGAAACACCATATATTTT. Amino acids: CASSSGTVSHSGNTIYF.

This sequence joins TRBV19 and TRBJ2-3; D possibly corresponds to TRBD2 (5 bases). Germline V gene data show CDR1 as LNHDA and CDR2 as SQIVND (reference sequence). V shed 6 bases and J shed 2 bases, with 15 bases lying between them. CDR3 length equals 15 residues. The CDR3, as DNA: TGTGCCAGTAGCATTGGGAGCTACCTCACAGATACGCAGTATTTT. Translation: CASSIGSYLTDTQYF. The whole variable domain, filled in from reference TRBV19 and TRBJ2-3, reads DGGITQSPKYLFRKEGQNVTLSCEQNLNHDAMYWYRQDPGQGLRLIYYSQIVNDFQKGDIAEGYSVSREKKESFPLTVTSAQKNPTAFYLCASSIGSYLTDTQYFGPGTRLTVL.

This chain links TRBV7-9 with TRBJ2-1, with 8 bases aligning to TRBD2. The J segment lost 12 bases and the V segment lost 3 bases, leaving 10 bases of the junction unmatched. The CDR3 is 14 amino acids. Germline assignment: CDR1 SEHNR and CDR2 FQNEAQ (reference sequence). CDR3 loop: CASSFSGTGGGQFF. In DNA form, the CDR3 reads TGTGCCAGCAGCTTTAGCGGGACTGGGGGAGGGCAGTTCTTC.

V is TRBV28 and J is TRBJ1-6; D is uncertain. The CDR3 contains 15 residues. The germline V and J ends were trimmed by 6 bases and 4 bases, with 13 bases remaining between them. Germline CDR1 MDHEN, CDR2 SYDVKM. CDR3 protein: CASRHQRVYNSPLHF. The CDR3 coding sequence is TGTGCCAGCAGGCATCAGAGGGTATATAATTCACCCCTCCACTTT.

J is TRBJ2-7 and V is TRBV14, with 7 positions matching TRBD1. Germline V gene data show CDR1 as SGHDN and CDR2 as FVKESK. After removal of 4 bases from V and 0 bases from J, the junction contained 6 bases not matched to a gene. This CDR3 spans 15 amino acids. CDR3 amino acids: CASSLNRGSSYEQYF. The CDR3 coding sequence is TGTGCCAGCAGCCTTAACAGGGGAAGCTCCTACGAGCAGTACTTC.

In its sample, this clone was seen a few times. V and J are TRBV9 and TRBJ2-5; the D is unclear. The V end was cut by 3 bases, the J end by 1 base, with 13 bases between. Per germline, CDR1 SGDLS and CDR2 YYNGEE. The CDR3 extends over 15 amino acids. In nucleotides, the CDR3 is TGTGCCAGCAGCGCAAGTGGGTGGGCCCAAGAGACCCAGTACTTC. Translation gives CASSASGWAQETQYF.

The chain is built from TRBV30 and TRBJ1-5; D unclear. Per germline, CDR1 GTSNPN and CDR2 SVGIG (reference sequence). This CDR3 has 15 amino acids. Trimming pared 4 bases from V and 2 bases from J, leaving 15 bases between. CDR3 in amino acids: CAWTQTNTGNQPQHF. As DNA, the CDR3 is TGTGCCTGGACCCAAACCAACACCGGCAATCAGCCCCAGCATTTT.

The V and J genes are TRBV5-1 and TRBJ2-3; D gene uncertain. Germline CDR1 reads SGHRS; CDR2 reads YFSETQ. V was pared by 2 bases and J by 2 bases, with 9 bases between. The CDR3 is made up of 14 amino acids. The CDR3 reads CASSFQYPTDTQYF. CDR3 DNA sequence: TGCGCCAGCAGCTTCCAGTACCCCACAGATACGCAGTATTTT.

The chain couples TRBV28 to TRBJ1-2; TRBD1 is a possible D gene (5 bases). The V end was cut by 5 bases, the J end by 3 bases, with 19 bases between. Germline loops: CDR1 MDHEN, CDR2 SYDVKM. The CDR3 totals 16 residues. The CDR3, as DNA: TGTGCCAGCAGTCCGGCGGACCCGGGGGTTGACTATGGCTACACCTTC. Translating it yields CASSPADPGVDYGYTF.

This clone was counted once. The chain carries TRBV27 and TRBJ2-7, with 7 bases aligning to TRBD1. There are 18 residues in the CDR3. Germline CDR1 and CDR2: MNHEY and SMNVEV (reference sequence). V dropped 5 bases and J dropped 2; count of bases not matched to a gene: 18. Here the CDR3 reads CASSPQVRGGIGTYEQYF. The CDR3 DNA reads as TGTGCCAGCAGTCCCCAGGTTAGAGGGGGCATAGGAACCTACGAGCAGTACTTC.

The chain joins TRBV10-3 to TRBJ2-1; 7 bases agree with TRBD2. V trimming: 5 bases; J trimming: 8 bases; junction bases outside the gene matches: 9. Germline loops: CDR1 ENHRY, CDR2 SYGVKD. This CDR3 region has 14 residues. The CDR3, as DNA: TGTGCCATCAGTATCAGCGGGACGCGCGATGAGCAGTTCTTC. Translating gives CAISISGTRDEQFF.

V usage is TRBV10-3 and J usage is TRBJ2-3; D may be TRBD2 (6 bases). Looked up from germline, CDR1 is ENHRY and CDR2 is SYGVKD. The CDR3 covers 12 residues. V was shortened by 3 bases and J by 11 bases, with 12 bases between the two germline ends. The CDR3 protein is CAISDSAGRQYF. In nucleotides, the CDR3 is TGTGCCATCAGTGATTCGGCGGGGAGGCAGTATTTT.

The chain combines TRBV5-4 with TRBJ2-3; perhaps TRBD2 as D (6 bases). V lost 1 base, J lost 1 base, and 7 bases lay in between. The CDR3 is made up of 14 amino acids. CDR1 is SGHNT and CDR2 is YYREEE in the germline V gene (reference sequence). The CDR3 sequence is CASSLRGGTDTQYF. The CDR3 bases are TGTGCCAGCAGCTTGCGCGGGGGCACAGATACGCAGTATTTT. The variable domain in full, with the rest retrieved from reference TRBV5-4 and TRBJ2-3, is ETGVTQSPTHLIKTRGQQVTLRCSSQSGHNTVSWYQQALGQGPQFIFQYYREEENGRGNFPPRFSGLQFPNYSSELNVNALELDDSALYLCASSLRGGTDTQYFGPGTRLTVL.

The chain links TRBV11-2 to TRBJ1-5, with D possibly being TRBD1 (5 bases). This CDR3 is built from 15 residues. CDR1 is SGHAT, CDR2 FQNNGV, per germline. The ends were cut back, 8 bases at V and 0 bases at J, with 14 bases in the middle. This chain's CDR3 is CASGHGGYSNQPQHF. CDR3 DNA sequence: TGTGCCAGCGGACACGGGGGGTATAGCAATCAGCCCCAGCATTTT.

The rearrangement links TRBV18 to TRBJ2-7, with no clear D. Germline V gene lookup returns CDR1 KGHSH and CDR2 LQKENI. The V end was cut by 6 bases, the J end by 2 bases, with 11 bases between. This CDR3 is 13 amino acids long. CDR3 protein: CASSELPPYEQYF. CDR3 DNA sequence: TGTGCCAGCTCCGAACTTCCGCCCTACGAGCAGTACTTC.

The chain combines TRBV2 with TRBJ2-3; the match to TRBD1 covers 9 bases. V lost 4 bases, J lost 1 base, and 3 bases stayed unmatched. The CDR3 has 15 amino acids. Germline V CDR1 and CDR2: SNHLY, FYNNEI. CDR3 in DNA: TGTGCCAGCAGTGGGGACAGGGTACGCACAGATACGCAGTATTTT. Translating gives CASSGDRVRTDTQYF. The full variable domain, completed using reference TRBV2 and TRBJ2-3, is EPEVTQTPSHQVTQMGQEVILRCVPISNHLYFYWYRQILGQKVEFLVSFYNNEISEKSEIFDDQFSVERPDGSNFTLKIRSTKLEDSAMYFCASSGDRVRTDTQYFGPGTRLTVL.

The chain has TRBV29-1 and TRBJ2-3, with D perhaps TRBD1 (6 bases). CDR1 is SQVTM, CDR2 ANQGSEA, per germline. The CDR3 extends over 16 amino acids. Trimming left V 1 base short and J 2 bases short, with 16 bases between. The CDR3 DNA follows: TGCAGCGTTGAAGGAAGCGGACAGTTTTTCACAGATACGCAGTATTTT. Protein: CSVEGSGQFFTDTQYF.

The genes are TRBV4-3 and TRBJ1-1; 10 positions match TRBD1. Per the germline V gene, CDR1 is LGHNA and CDR2 is YSLEER. Germline trimming cut 4 bases from V and 4 bases from J; bases unmatched to any gene: 6. This CDR3 has 15 residues. In DNA form, the CDR3 reads TGCGCCAGCAGCCGGGGACAGGGGATCCTCACTGAAGCTTTCTTT. Its protein product is CASSRGQGILTEAFF.

In its sample, this clone was seen once. The V gene is TRBV5-1, the J gene TRBJ1-2, with 8 positions matching TRBD1. Germline V gene lookup returns CDR1 SGHRS and CDR2 YFSETQ. The junction had 12 bases not matched to a gene; V was cut back by 4 bases and J by 7 bases. This CDR3 has 15 amino acids. CDR3 in amino acids: CASSAGQADFFGYTF. For the CDR3, the DNA is TGCGCCAGCAGCGCGGGACAGGCAGACTTCTTTGGCTACACCTTC.

This clone has only one observation. CDR3 sequence (DNA): TGCAGCGTTGAAAAGGGGGGGACCCGGACAGGGTATGGGAATGAGCAGTTCTTC. It is translated as CSVEKGGTRTGYGNEQFF. The chain uses TRBV29-1 and TRBJ2-1; a possible D gene is TRBD1 (8 bases). In germline, CDR1 is SQVTM, CDR2 ANQGSEA. There are 18 residues in the CDR3. V was cut by 2 bases and J by 7 bases, with 27 bases left in between.

V gene TRBV19 combines with J gene TRBJ2-2; 8 bases match TRBD2. CDR1 and CDR2 from the germline V gene are LNHDA and SQIVND (reference sequence). J gave up 4 bases and V 4 bases, and 5 bases lay outside the gene matches. This CDR3 has 15 amino acids. CDR3 protein: CASSKRGLATGELFF. The CDR3 DNA is TGTGCCAGTAGTAAGCGGGGGTTGGCCACCGGGGAGCTGTTTTTT.

The genes are TRBV5-4 and TRBJ2-1; 8 bases match TRBD1. Germline V gives CDR1 SGHNT, CDR2 YYREEE (reference sequence). The CDR3 is 13 residues long. Trimming at V came to 2 bases and at J to 6 bases, leaving 1 base not matched to a gene. The CDR3 is CASSFTGGNEQFF. CDR3 nucleotide sequence: TGTGCCAGCAGCTTTACAGGGGGCAATGAGCAGTTCTTC. Full variable domain (remainder filled in from reference TRBV5-4 and TRBJ2-1): ETGVTQSPTHLIKTRGQQVTLRCSSQSGHNTVSWYQQALGQGPQFIFQYYREEENGRGNFPPRFSGLQFPNYSSELNVNALELDDSALYLCASSFTGGNEQFFGPGTRLTVL.

CDR3 protein: CASTVTGANYGYTF. Written as DNA, the CDR3 is TGTGCCAGCACTGTGACAGGGGCAAACTATGGCTACACCTTC. The V call is TRBV28, the J call TRBJ1-2; 8 bases match TRBD1. V was pared by 7 bases and J by 2 bases, with 6 bases of the junction left unmatched. Looked up from germline, CDR1 is MDHEN and CDR2 is SYDVKM. The CDR3 is made up of 14 amino acids.

V and J are TRBV7-8 and TRBJ1-1; D may be TRBD1 (5 bases). V gave up 5 bases and J gave up 1 base, with 8 bases separating them. The CDR3 is made up of 13 amino acids. CDR1 is SGHVS, CDR2 FQNEAQ, per germline. CDR3 in amino acids: CASSTTGNTEAFF. DNA of the CDR3: TGTGCCAGCAGCACAACAGGGAACACTGAAGCTTTCTTT. Filled out from reference TRBV7-8 and TRBJ1-1, the complete variable domain reads GAGVSQSPRYKVAKRGQDVALRCDPISGHVSLFWYQQALGQGPEFLTYFQNEAQLDKSGLPSDRFFAERPEGSVSTLKIQRTQQEDSAVYLCASSTTGNTEAFFGQGTRLTVV.

The chain couples TRBV19 to TRBJ2-2; 9 bases line up with TRBD2. V dropped 3 bases and J dropped 4; count of bases not matched to a gene: 3. The CDR3 runs to 15 residues. The germline V gene has CDR1 LNHDA and CDR2 SQIVND (reference sequence). For the CDR3, the DNA is TGTGCCAGTAGTATTGCGGGGGGGTTCACCGGGGAGCTGTTTTTT. Protein: CASSIAGGFTGELFF.

This chain connects TRBV14 to TRBJ2-7; 10 bases fit TRBD2. Trimming at V came to 3 bases and at J to 2 bases, leaving 4 bases not matched to a gene. Germline V gives CDR1 SGHDN, CDR2 FVKESK. The CDR3 sequence is 15 residues long. CDR3 sequence (DNA): TGTGCCAGCAGCCATTCTAGCGGGGGTACCTACGAGCAGTACTTC. As protein: CASSHSSGGTYEQYF.

This rearrangement joins TRBV11-2 to TRBJ2-3; TRBD1 aligns across 11 bases. Germline lookup yields CDR1 SGHAT and CDR2 FQNNGV. This CDR3 comprises 18 residues. V shed 3 bases, J shed 5 bases, and the junction held 13 bases outside the gene matches. CDR3 loop: CASSFWGTGTGGIDTQYF. For the CDR3, the DNA is TGTGCCAGCAGCTTCTGGGGGACCGGGACAGGGGGTATAGATACGCAGTATTTT. The full variable domain, in which reference TRBV11-2 and TRBJ2-3 provide the parts outside the CDR3, is EAGVAQSPRYKIIEKRQSVAFWCNPISGHATLYWYQQILGQGPKLLIQFQNNGVVDDSQLPKDRFSAERLKGVDSTLKIQPAKLEDSAVYLCASSFWGTGTGGIDTQYFGPGTRLTVL.

The DNA of the CDR3 is TGCGCCAGCAGCGCGGGACAGGGTAACGGGGAGCTGTTTTTT. It yields the protein CASSAGQGNGELFF. This chain uses TRBV5-1 with TRBJ2-2; 9 bases are shared with TRBD1. Germline-derived CDR1 and CDR2 are SGHRS and YFSETQ. The CDR3 is made up of 14 amino acids. With V trimmed by 4 bases and J by 7 bases, 5 bases remained unmatched.

Notes on this clone: Other nucleotide sequences in the sample specify the same CDR3. This chain uses TRBV28 with TRBJ1-2, with a tentative D call TRBD1 (6 bases). The CDR3 covers 12 residues. V gave up 2 bases and J gave up 7 bases, with 8 bases separating them. The germline V gene encodes CDR1 MDHEN and CDR2 SYDVKM. The DNA for the CDR3 is TGTGCCAGCAGTTTAAACAGGGTTGGCTACACCTTC. This codes for CASSLNRVGYTF.

The chain carries TRBV10-1 and TRBJ1-2, with a weak D call TRBD1 (5 bases). Germline V gene data show CDR1 as WNHNN and CDR2 as SYGVQD (reference sequence). Trimming took off 6 bases at V and 6 bases at J, with 23 bases between the two ends. The CDR3 contains 16 residues. For the CDR3, the DNA is TGCGCCAGCAGACCGGACGGACACCCCGACGTCGATGGCTACACCTTC. This gives the protein CASRPDGHPDVDGYTF.

V is TRBV27 and J is TRBJ2-7; TRBD1 might be the D (6 bases). V was clipped by 8 bases and J by 5 bases, with 16 bases between them. There are 13 residues in the CDR3. Germline lookup yields CDR1 MNHEY and CDR2 SMNVEV (reference sequence). DNA for the CDR3: TGTGCCAGCTCCGGGACCAGGGGTAACGAGCAGTACTTC. This codes for CASSGTRGNEQYF.